The present TCR beta chain was sequenced within a study of TIL therapy for anti-PD-1-resistant metastatic lung cancer. This was the immunoSEQ v3 assay. Sequencing depth was approximately 2 million read pairs for survey level, roughly 4.5-6.5 million for deep. Sequencing used immunoSEQ multiplex PCR; TCRdb keeps in-frame clones, though not all of them. The data show some 46,000 clones, about 80% seen once. Noted time point: pre-treatment sample, taken before nivolumab and TIL therapy. The sample was blood, taken at baseline. This TCR derives from an older man with non-small cell lung cancer.

CDR3 in DNA: TGTGCCAGCTACGACAGAAACACAGATACGCAGTATTTT. It translates to CASYDRNTDTQYF. The chain is built from TRBV18 and TRBJ2-3, with D perhaps matching TRBD1 (5 bases). CDR3 length: 13 amino acids. Germline V lookup: CDR1 KGHSH, CDR2 LQKENI. With 7 bases removed from V and 2 bases from J, the gap between germline ends came to 10 bases.